A selection of T cell receptor beta chains follows, all from one sample in a study of blood T cell repertoires in COVID-19. Some clones are missing from TCRdb's copy, which holds only in-frame ones; the method was immunoSEQ multiplex PCR. This sample has roughly 120,000 clones, with 70% to 90% found just once. The sequencing input was peripheral blood. Receptor source: a woman aged 45-59 years with acute or convalescent COVID-19. Each CDR3 is given with its conserved first and last residue. The D gene is left open where the match is weak. Clone size, where shown, is once, few, many, or a class for clones that have expanded.

TRBV3-1/TRBV3-2	.	TRBJ2-7	few	TGTGCCAGCAGCCAAGGAGAGGAGCAGTACTTC	CASSQGEEQYF
TRBV30	TRBD2	TRBJ2-3	.	TGTGCCTGGAGTGTTTTAGCGGGAGGTAGGGCAGATACGCAGTATTTT	CAWSVLAGGRADTQYF
TRBV6-1	TRBD2	TRBJ2-7	.	TGTGCCAGCAGTGTGAGTAGCGGGAGCGCCGGACTCTACGAGCAGTACTTC	CASSVSSGSAGLYEQYF
TRBV5-1	.	TRBJ2-3	.	TGCGCCAGCAGCTTGACGGAGACTAGCACAGATACGCAGTATTTT	CASSLTETSTDTQYF
TRBV5-5	.	TRBJ2-5	.	TGTGCCAGCAGCTTCGTAACGTTTGAGGAGACCCAGTACTTC	CASSFVTFEETQYF
TRBV7-6	.	TRBJ2-5	.	TGTGCCAGCAGCTTCGGGGAGGACAACGATATATCAGAGACCCAGTACTTC	CASSFGEDNDISETQYF
TRBV19	.	TRBJ2-1	.	TGTGCCAGTAGTATCGGGTCGGGATTCGGCAATGAGCAGTTCTTC	CASSIGSGFGNEQFF
TRBV7-2	.	TRBJ2-3	.	TGTGCCAGCAGCTTAGTCGATAGAGTCGCAGATACGCAGTATTTT	CASSLVDRVADTQYF
TRBV5-1	.	TRBJ2-2	.	TGCGCCAGCAAAGCCCTCCCGGGAGCCCTGGGCGGGGAGCTGTTTTTT	CASKALPGALGGELFF
TRBV7-8	.	TRBJ2-7	.	TGTGCCAGCAGCGTCCCCCATTACGAGCAGTACTTC	CASSVPHYEQYF
TRBV4-1	TRBD2	TRBJ2-7	few	TGCGCCAGCAGCCAAGATTCCCCGACTAGCGGGGGTGCCTACGAGCAGTACTTC	CASSQDSPTSGGAYEQYF
TRBV5-1	TRBD2	TRBJ2-1	.	TGCGCCAGCAGATGGACTAGCGGGAGTAGGAATGAGCAGTTCTTC	CASRWTSGSRNEQFF
TRBV15	.	TRBJ2-7	few	TGTGCCACCAGCAGGAGAGACGAGCAGTACTTC	CATSRRDEQYF
TRBV20-1	TRBD2	TRBJ2-7	once	TGCAGTGCTAGTCGGGACGGGAGGAGCGGCGAGCAGTACTTC	CSASRDGRSGEQYF
TRBV5-1	.	TRBJ1-3	.	TGCGCCAGCAGCCGGCAGGGGCCCGGAAACACCATATATTTT	CASSRQGPGNTIYF
TRBV5-1	TRBD2	TRBJ2-2	.	TGCGCCAGCAGCTTCGGACTAGCGGGAAGCCCTACGAACACCGGGGAGCTGTTTTTT	CASSFGLAGSPTNTGELFF
TRBV5-4	TRBD1	TRBJ2-7	.	TGTGCCAGCAGCCACAAACGGACAGGGACATCCTACGAGCAGTACTTC	CASSHKRTGTSYEQYF
TRBV11-2	.	TRBJ1-2	.	TGTGCCAGCAGCTTAACCGAGAACTATGGCTACACCTTC	CASSLTENYGYTF
TRBV5-1	TRBD1	TRBJ1-3	.	TGCGCCAGCAGCTTGCAGGGGGAGAGAAACACCATATATTTT	CASSLQGERNTIYF
TRBV18	.	TRBJ2-3	.	TGTGCCAGCTCACCAAGGTCCGGGAGCACAGATCAGACGCAGTATTTT	CASSPRSGSTDQTQYF
TRBV5-1	.	TRBJ2-7	.	TGCGCCAGCAGTCGAGAGGGCTACGAGCAGTACTTC	CASSREGYEQYF
TRBV7-2	TRBD1	TRBJ2-5	.	TGTGCCAGCAGCTCCCTAACAGGGGTGGAAGAGACCCAGTACTTC	CASSSLTGVEETQYF
TRBV7-2	TRBD2	TRBJ2-2	.	TGTGCCAGCAGCACCCGGACTAGCGGGAGGGGCAACACCGGGGAGCTGTTTTTT	CASSTRTSGRGNTGELFF
TRBV30	.	TRBJ2-1	.	TGTGCCTGGGGCCGAGTCTACAATGAGCAGTTCTTC	CAWGRVYNEQFF
TRBV18	.	TRBJ2-3	.	TGTGCCAGCTCACCACAGGGAGTTGGGGCAGATACGCAGTATTTT	CASSPQGVGADTQYF
TRBV4-2	.	TRBJ2-3	.	TGTGCCAGCAGCCAAGATCGACGACTCACAGATACGCAGTATTTT	CASSQDRRLTDTQYF